This TCR beta chain was captured by sequencing in a study of shared T cell receptors in the human thymus. Trimming pared 8 bases from V and 0 bases from J, leaving 17 bases between. Germline V gives CDR1 PRHDT, CDR2 FYEKMQ (reference sequence). The CDR3 is 16 amino acids. The method was immunoSEQ multiplex PCR; TCRdb's version includes in-frame clones alone and lacks a portion of them. The repertoire holds about 380,000 clones, with more than 85% as singletons. The chain joins TRBV13 to TRBJ2-4; D possibly matches TRBD1 or TRBD2 (5 bases each). The TCR originated in a human donor. Material for sequencing was thymocytes. Here the CDR3 DNA reads TGTGCCAGCTATCAGAGAAGGGACCTAGCCAAAAACATTCAGTACTTC. This codes for CASYQRRDLAKNIQYF.